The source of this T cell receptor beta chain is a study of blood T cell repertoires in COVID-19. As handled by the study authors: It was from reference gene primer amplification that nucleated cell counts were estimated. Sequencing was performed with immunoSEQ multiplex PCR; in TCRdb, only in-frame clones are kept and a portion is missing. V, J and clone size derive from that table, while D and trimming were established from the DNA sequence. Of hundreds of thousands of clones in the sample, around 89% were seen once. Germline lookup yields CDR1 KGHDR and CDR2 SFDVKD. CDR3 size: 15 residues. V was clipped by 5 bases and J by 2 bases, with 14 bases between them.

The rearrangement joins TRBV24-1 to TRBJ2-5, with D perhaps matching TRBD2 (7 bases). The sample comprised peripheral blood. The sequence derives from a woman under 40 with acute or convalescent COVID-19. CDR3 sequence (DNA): TGTGCCACCAGTGCGCCCCGGGGGGCACAAGAGACCCAGTACTTC. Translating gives CATSAPRGAQETQYF.